The 5 T cell receptor beta chains in this list originate from one sample, sequenced in a study of blood T cells in healthy people across ages. Using a J-beta primer mix together with a sample-barcoded 5' primer, a second PCR was run for roughly 7 to 12 cycles. TCRdb re-analysed the 5' RACE reads in MiXCR, keeping a single row per CDR3 protein. The sample records 1,800,000 or so distinct CDR3 sequences, about 39% being singletons. Sequencing input: blood. The origin of the receptors is a human donor in good health.

This clonotype was seen many times. This chain uses TRBV11-2 with TRBJ2-4; no definite D call. The CDR3 contains 13 residues. Germline V CDR1 and CDR2: SGHAT, FQNNGV. Trimming took 4 bases from V and 13 from J, leaving 17 bases between them. CDR3 sequence reads: CASSSTNPSPQYF. The DNA for the CDR3 is TGTGCCAGCAGCTCCACCAACCCGTCCCCGCAGTACTTC.

The chain recombines TRBV12-3 or TRBV12-4 with TRBJ1-5, with D possibly matching TRBD1 (5 bases). The V gene lost 5 bases and the J gene lost 5 bases, with 16 bases spanning the gap. The CDR3 covers 15 residues. The CDR3 spells CASSPPGILDQPQHF. In DNA, the CDR3 is TGTGCCAGCAGTCCCCCAGGGATTCTCGATCAGCCCCAGCATTTT.

V is TRBV6-5 and J is TRBJ2-7; weak D call: TRBD2 (6 bases). The germline gives CDR1 MNHEY, CDR2 SVGAGI. This CDR3 is 16 amino acids long. The ends were cut back, 0 bases at V and 3 bases at J, with 15 bases in the middle. The chain's CDR3 is CASSYSKVLEGYEQYF. CDR3 in DNA: TGTGCCAGCAGTTACTCGAAAGTGTTGGAGGGCTACGAGCAGTACTTC.

The V gene is TRBV12-3 or TRBV12-4, the J gene TRBJ1-5, with 10 bases that match TRBD1. J gave up 5 bases and V 6 bases, and 10 bases lay outside the gene matches. The CDR3 loop spans 16 amino acids. In DNA form, the CDR3 reads TGTGCCAGCAGCCGAGACAGGGGGCGCGAGGATCAGCCCCAGCATTTT. Residues: CASSRDRGREDQPQHF.

V and J are TRBV3-1 and TRBJ2-3; TRBD1 matches 7 bases. Germline CDR1 is LGHDT and CDR2 is YNNKEL (reference sequence). The CDR3 spans 13 residues. Trimming removed 0 bases from V and 11 bases from J; junction bases left unmatched: 5. CDR3 sequence: CASSQDWTGLQYF. The CDR3 DNA sequence: TGTGCCAGCAGCCAAGATTGGACAGGTTTGCAGTATTTT.